The following is a TCR beta chain sequence with its context. The target antigen is unknown. V shed 1 base and J 9 bases; nucleotides not matched to a gene: 7. The germline CDR1 and CDR2 sequences are MNHNS and SASEGT. The CDR3 has 14 amino acids. This sample is drawn from a study of cytomegalovirus exposure and HLA in healthy donors. General study results and limits: Reports state that TCR beta sequences accurately predicted most subjects' HLA-A and HLA-B alleles. Other equally common chains were less clonally expanded than HLA-associated TCR beta chains, a later analysis showed.

It was healthy bone marrow donors who served as donors. Amplification used 60 Vbeta primers and 13 Jbeta primers. Profiled with immunoSEQ multiplex PCR; TCRdb holds only in-frame clones, not every one. The sample contains approximately 160,000 clones, more than 65% of which appear only once. Sequencing was performed on PBMCs. The J gene is TRBJ1-2, the V gene TRBV6-1, with TRBD1 identical over 8 bases. This sequence was found in a man between 18 and 29 years old in good health and CMV-seropositive. In DNA form, the CDR3 reads TGTGCCAGCAGTGAAGTAAGGACAGGGAGAAGCTACACCTTC. It is translated as CASSEVRTGRSYTF.